This T cell receptor beta chain is from a study of tumor-infiltrating lymphocytes in primary liver carcinoma. On the study more broadly: All patients had surgically resected primary liver carcinoma. The study reported T1-T3 N0M0 tumors spanning 4.2 to 10 cm. Whole-study results and caveats: Tumors and blood were compared for top-250-clone fraction, and tumors had the significantly higher value (p = 0.039).

Both blood RNA, taken from unsorted whole blood, and germline DNA were extracted. A sample of roughly 4.2 milliliters of peripheral blood was taken before surgery. Notes on this clonotype: What it binds is unknown.

Germline V gene data show CDR1 as SEHNR and CDR2 as FQNEAQ (reference sequence). V was shortened by 5 bases and J by 7 bases, with 14 bases between the two germline ends. The CDR3 has 14 amino acids. TCR beta cDNA was made from roughly 500 ng total RNA with a constant-region primer. Library construction for TCR beta comprised three nested multiplex PCR rounds performed with slightly modified ARM-PCR. With TRBV1-TRBV30 forward primers and a C-beta reverse primer, the first two PCR rounds were run for roughly 10 cycles each. TCRdb passed the multiplex PCR reads through MiXCR, listing each CDR3 protein once. The sample has 150,000 to 200,000 distinct CDR3 sequences; about 60% are singletons.

The rearrangement joins TRBV7-9 to TRBJ1-4, with D unclear. Input material: peripheral blood. This TCR was sampled from a man aged 35 to 55 with primary liver carcinoma and hepatitis B virus infection. CDR3 residues: CASSPPIPGEKLFF. DNA of the CDR3: TGTGCCAGCAGCCCCCCTATCCCAGGTGAAAAACTGTTTTTT.